A single sample gave rise to the 28 T cell receptor beta chains below, sequenced in a study of T cells in severe cutaneous drug reactions. TCR subtype-specific primers in iRepertoire multiplex PCR prepared libraries for bulk and single-cell sequencing. Using the multiplex PCR reads, TCRdb records one entry per CDR3 protein without DNA. Seen in this sample are 21,000 or so distinct CDR3 sequences; the ten most common clones hold over 6.5%. The donors had carbamazepine-induced Stevens-Johnson syndrome or toxic epidermal necrolysis. Sequenced: PBMCs. The origin of the receptors is a human donor with toxic epidermal necrolysis, a severe cutaneous drug reaction.

The chain has TRBV28 and TRBJ2-7; checking the TCRdb D call of TRBD2 is not possible without DNA. The CDR3 extends over 15 amino acids. Looked up from germline, CDR1 is MDHEN and CDR2 is SYDVKM. This CDR3 reads CASRRQGGLSYEQYF. Full variable domain (remainder filled in from reference TRBV28 and TRBJ2-7): DVKVTQSSRYLVKRTGEKVFLECVQDMDHENMFWYRQDPGLGLRLIYFSYDVKMKEKGDIPEGYSVSREKKERFSLILESASTNQTSMYLCASRRQGGLSYEQYFGPGTRLTVT.

The J gene is TRBJ2-7, the V gene TRBV4-2; TCRdb selects TRBD2, and the lack of DNA leaves this call unchecked. The CDR3 has 16 amino acids. Germline-derived CDR1 and CDR2 are LGHNA and YNFKEQ. Here the CDR3 reads CASSQSGPPYSYEQYF.

The chain is built from TRBV15 and TRBJ2-2; TCRdb's assignment of TRBD1 cannot be checked, as there is no DNA. The CDR3 consists of 16 residues. Germline V gives CDR1 LNHNV, CDR2 YYDKDF (reference sequence). The CDR3 reads CATRRVDRGPVGELFF.

The V gene is TRBV20-1, the J gene TRBJ2-1; TCRdb's D gene call, TRBD1, goes unchecked for lack of DNA. Germline V CDR1 and CDR2: DFQATT, SNEGSKA (reference sequence). The length of the CDR3 is 14 residues. CDR3 loop: CSASGGESYNEQFF.

The chain uses TRBV4-1 and TRBJ1-4. This CDR3 contains 12 residues. The V gene's germline CDR1 is MGHRA and CDR2 YSYEKL. The CDR3 spells CASSPTNEKLFF.

The J gene is TRBJ2-7, the V gene TRBV7-9; with no DNA, the TCRdb D assignment of TRBD2 cannot be verified. The germline gives CDR1 SEHNR, CDR2 FQNEAQ (reference sequence). This CDR3 has 15 amino acids. The CDR3 region is CASSLGVWATYEQYF.

The chain has TRBV20-1 and TRBJ2-7. Germline V gene lookup returns CDR1 DFQATT and CDR2 SNEGSKA (reference sequence). The CDR3 spans 15 residues. CDR3 in amino acids: CSAGDPSGNSYEQYF.

The chain combines TRBV27 with TRBJ2-3; checking the TCRdb D call of TRBD1 is not possible without DNA. Germline values: CDR1 MNHEY, CDR2 SMNVEV (reference sequence). The CDR3 totals 16 residues. The CDR3 sequence: CASSLSMGLGDLPQYF.

The V and J genes are TRBV5-4 and TRBJ1-5; TCRdb returns TRBD1, unconfirmable since there is no DNA. CDR1 and CDR2 from the germline V gene are SGHNT and YYREEE (reference sequence). This CDR3 comprises 13 residues. The CDR3 loop is CASSLFPDQPQHF.

The rearrangement joins TRBV7-3 to TRBJ1-2; lacking DNA, the TRBD1 call made by TCRdb goes unchecked. Germline CDR1 is SGHTA and CDR2 is FQGTGA. This CDR3 contains 14 residues. CDR3 protein: CASSSNQGVGGYTF.

The chain couples TRBV3-1 to TRBJ2-7; TCRdb proposes TRBD2, but this gene call is untestable without DNA. Per the germline V gene, CDR1 is LGHDT and CDR2 is YNNKEL (reference sequence). This CDR3 comprises 14 residues. CDR3 amino acids: CASSPSGRSYEQYF.

The chain couples TRBV6-5 to TRBJ1-2; there is no DNA to check the TCRdb D call of TRBD1. Germline V gene sequence: CDR1 MNHEY, CDR2 SVGAGI. This CDR3 has 16 residues. CDR3 loop: CASSYWIGADYYGYTF.

This rearrangement joins TRBV7-9 to TRBJ1-2; TCRdb gives TRBD1 as the D gene, but with no DNA this cannot be confirmed. CDR1 is SEHNR and CDR2 is FQNEAQ in the germline V gene (reference sequence). This CDR3 spans 14 amino acids. Here the CDR3 reads CASSLQTPADGYTF.

The chain has TRBV28 and TRBJ1-1; TCRdb picks TRBD1, but there is no DNA to check that call. The CDR3 runs 15 residues. Germline V lookup: CDR1 MDHEN, CDR2 SYDVKM. The CDR3 reads CASSLPSTGAGEAFF.

The CDR3 spells CSVETGQGMDEQFF. The chain has TRBV29-1 and TRBJ2-1; the D call of TRBD1 rests on TCRdb alone, since no DNA is present to check it. Per germline, CDR1 SQVTM and CDR2 ANQGSEA. This CDR3 region has 14 residues.

This chain joins TRBV19 and TRBJ1-1; the TCRdb call, TRBD1, lacks DNA for checking. CDR3 length equals 12 residues. CDR1 LNHDA and CDR2 SQIVND come from the germline V gene (reference sequence). The CDR3 protein is CASSPGSPESFF.

The V call is TRBV7-6, the J call TRBJ2-3; without DNA, the TCRdb call of TRBD2 cannot be checked. Germline CDR1 SGHVS, CDR2 FNYEAQ. This CDR3 contains 21 residues. CDR3: CASSLRGRLAGVRLDTDTQYF.

The chain joins TRBV20-1 to TRBJ2-5; without DNA, the TCRdb call of TRBD2 cannot be checked. Germline lookup yields CDR1 DFQATT and CDR2 SNEGSKA (reference sequence). CDR3 size: 14 residues. The CDR3 spells CSANEGLAGETQYF.

CDR3 amino acids: CASIKEGTNNNEQFF. V and J are TRBV28 and TRBJ2-1; TCRdb's D gene call, TRBD1, goes unchecked for lack of DNA. This CDR3 region has 15 residues. Germline CDR1 is MDHEN and CDR2 is SYDVKM.

This clonotype ranks as medium-sized in terms of frequency. The chain joins TRBV4-1 to TRBJ2-4. The CDR3 runs to 17 residues. CDR1 is MGHRA and CDR2 is YSYEKL in the germline V gene. The CDR3 sequence is CASSQDLGVLAKNIQYF.

V and J are TRBV5-1 and TRBJ2-7; TCRdb's assignment of TRBD1 cannot be checked, as there is no DNA. Germline CDR1 SGHRS, CDR2 YFSETQ. There are 14 residues in the CDR3. CDR3: CASASGTASYEQYF.

V usage is TRBV6-2 or TRBV6-3 and J usage is TRBJ2-3; without DNA, the TCRdb call of TRBD1 cannot be checked. The CDR3 has 15 residues. Germline V gene sequence: CDR1 MNHEY, CDR2 SVGEGT. CDR3 sequence reads: CASSPRQGGGDTQYF.

V gene TRBV9 combines with J gene TRBJ2-5; TCRdb proposes TRBD1, but this gene call is untestable without DNA. In germline, CDR1 is SGDLS, CDR2 YYNGEE. The length of the CDR3 is 14 residues. The CDR3 here is CASSADRGQETQYF.

This chain uses TRBV6-2 or TRBV6-3 with TRBJ2-5; the TCRdb D gene call, TRBD2, has no DNA to confirm it. Germline V gene lookup returns CDR1 MNHEY and CDR2 SVGEGT. CDR3 length equals 16 residues. The CDR3 spells CASRDESGRQGETQYF.

The chain recombines TRBV4-1 with TRBJ2-1; without DNA, the TCRdb call of TRBD1 cannot be checked. CDR3 length: 15 amino acids. Germline V lookup: CDR1 MGHRA, CDR2 YSYEKL. CDR3 region: CASSQDLRTGGTQFF.

This chain joins TRBV3-1 and TRBJ2-7; TCRdb calls TRBD2, which cannot be checked without DNA. The CDR3 runs 16 residues. In germline, CDR1 is LGHDT, CDR2 YNNKEL (reference sequence). The CDR3 loop is CASSLEGPQAEGEQYF.

The V gene is TRBV5-1, the J gene TRBJ2-3; as DNA is missing, the TRBD1 call by TCRdb cannot be tested. There are 13 residues in the CDR3. Germline CDR1 SGHRS, CDR2 YFSETQ. The CDR3 reads CASSLGPEDTQYF.

The CDR3 protein is CASSQEATSRLNEQFF. This chain uses TRBV4-1 with TRBJ2-1. Germline lookup yields CDR1 MGHRA and CDR2 YSYEKL. This CDR3 comprises 16 residues.